A single sample is the source of the 22 T cell receptor beta chains below, sequenced in a study of T cells after yellow fever vaccination. Each CDR3 protein gets one entry after TCRdb re-called the 5' RACE reads with MiXCR. The table records approximately 600,000 distinct CDR3 sequences, around 12% of them present only once. The sample consisted of PBMCs, taken on the day of the yellow fever booster vaccination. The receptors originated from a man younger than 40 who received the YFV17D yellow fever vaccine.

This clonotype was seen a few times. CDR3 sequence reads: CASSQEYSRGGTEAFF. CDR3 coding DNA: TGCGCCAGCAGCCAAGAATATAGCAGGGGGGGGACTGAAGCTTTCTTT. The chain links TRBV4-3 to TRBJ1-1; TRBD1 matches 7 bases. The trim removed 0 bases at V and 5 bases at J, leaving 9 bases unmatched. The germline gives CDR1 LGHNA, CDR2 YSLEER. This CDR3 contains 16 residues.

The chain joins TRBV12-3 or TRBV12-4 to TRBJ2-3; D is uncertain. The CDR3 spans 16 residues. Between the trimmed V and J ends, which lost 5 bases and 1 base, there was a span of 16 bases. The CDR3 DNA follows: TGTGCCAGCAGTCCCCGAGGTGGTGGTGGCACAGATACGCAGTATTTT. Translation: CASSPRGGGGTDTQYF.

V usage is TRBV19 and J usage is TRBJ2-1; D gene unclear. The CDR3 is made up of 13 amino acids. CDR1 LNHDA and CDR2 SQIVND come from the germline V gene (reference sequence). The V end lost 3 bases, the J end lost 6 bases, and 9 bases lay between the germline ends. The CDR3 sequence is CASSIVGLNEQFF. The CDR3 coding sequence is TGTGCCAGTAGTATCGTGGGTCTCAATGAGCAGTTCTTC.

The chain recombines TRBV11-2 with TRBJ2-1, with TRBD1 matching 11 bases. The CDR3 length is 20 residues. V shed 6 bases and J 0 bases; nucleotides not matched to a gene: 16. Germline V lookup: CDR1 SGHAT, CDR2 FQNNGV. The CDR3 nucleotides are TGTGCCAGCAGTTTAAGGGCTGGGACAGGGGGTCGGAGCTCCTACAATGAGCAGTTCTTC. Its protein product is CASSLRAGTGGRSSYNEQFF.

This clonotype was counted ten times or more. This chain joins TRBV29-1 and TRBJ2-7; the D is unclear. The CDR3 sequence is 13 residues long. Germline V gene sequence: CDR1 SQVTM, CDR2 ANQGSEA. Deletions cut 3 bases from V and 6 bases from J, with 15 bases between. The CDR3 is CSVEGGPHTEQYF. As DNA, the CDR3 is TGCAGCGTTGAGGGTGGCCCCCACACCGAGCAGTACTTC.

The chain links TRBV29-1 to TRBJ2-2; D not certain. The length of the CDR3 is 13 residues. Per germline, CDR1 SQVTM and CDR2 ANQGSEA. V gave up 6 bases and J gave up 0 bases, with 8 bases separating them. The CDR3 DNA is TGCAGCGTCCGAACAACGAACACCGGGGAGCTGTTTTTT. This encodes CSVRTTNTGELFF.

This clonotype has a handful of counts. V usage is TRBV12-3 or TRBV12-4 and J usage is TRBJ1-4; 8 bases map to TRBD1. V lost 5 bases and J lost 13; bases outside the gene matches: 12. The length of the CDR3 is 14 residues. The CDR3 nucleotides read TGTGCCAGCAGTCGGGCAGGGGGCGAGGGGCGACTGTTTTTT. Translating it yields CASSRAGGEGRLFF.

About this clonotype itself: The germline gene is not matched at one end of the junction; a read error may be the cause. The rearrangement uses TRBV5-6 and TRBJ2-7; 10 bases map to TRBD2. The length of the CDR3 is 17 residues. The germline CDR1 and CDR2 sequences are SGHDT and YYEEEE. The CDR3 here is CTSSLGLTSGTPYEQYF. CDR3 coding DNA: TGTACCAGCAGCTTGGGGCTAACTAGCGGGACCCCCTACGAGCAGTACTTC. Using reference TRBV5-6 and TRBJ2-7 for the parts outside the CDR3, the full variable domain is DAGVTQSPTHLIKTRGQQVTLRCSPKSGHDTVSWYQQALGQGPQFIFQYYEEEERQRGNFPDRFSGHQFPNYSSELNVNALLLGDSALYLCTSSLGLTSGTPYEQYFGPGTRLTVT.

This clonotype showed up just a few times. The CDR3: CASSPRTGWDTGELFF. The CDR3 DNA is TGTGCCAGCAGTCCACGGACAGGGTGGGACACCGGGGAGCTGTTTTTT. This chain uses TRBV28 with TRBJ2-2, with TRBD1 matching over 8 bases. CDR3 size: 16 residues. Trimming removed 5 bases from V and 3 bases from J; junction bases left unmatched: 8. The germline CDR1 and CDR2 sequences are MDHEN and SYDVKM.

V usage is TRBV9 and J usage is TRBJ1-1; D is perhaps TRBD1 (6 bases). The CDR3 extends over 14 amino acids. CDR1 is SGDLS and CDR2 is YYNGEE in the germline V gene. V was cut by 4 bases and J by 8 bases, with 18 bases left in between. The CDR3 DNA follows: TGTGCCAGCAGCCACGGGGGGGGGCTCCTAGAAGCTTTCTTT. It encodes CASSHGGGLLEAFF. The complete variable domain, with remaining parts taken from reference TRBV9 and TRBJ1-1, reads DSGVTQTPKHLITATGQRVTLRCSPRSGDLSVYWYQQSLDQGLQFLIQYYNGEERAKGNILERFSAQQFPDLHSELNLSSLELGDSALYFCASSHGGGLLEAFFGQGTRLTVV.

The sample holds a few counts of this clonotype. The chain employs TRBV7-2 and TRBJ2-1, with 9 bases lining up with TRBD2. CDR1 is SGHTA and CDR2 is FQGNSA in the germline V gene. This CDR3 is 16 amino acids long. With V trimmed by 5 bases and J by 9 bases, 14 bases remained unmatched. The chain's CDR3 is CASSPSQGLARGEQFF. For the CDR3, the DNA is TGTGCCAGCAGCCCCTCACAGGGACTAGCTCGGGGTGAGCAGTTCTTC.

This clonotype was counted only a few times. V and J are TRBV25-1 and TRBJ2-3, with D hard to call. Germline V gene data show CDR1 as MGHDK and CDR2 as SYGVNS. Trimming removed 1 base from V and 1 base from J, with 6 bases in between. The CDR3 length is 14 residues. The CDR3 nucleotides are TGTGCCAGCAGTGAATTCCAGGGCACAGATACGCAGTATTTT. This codes for CASSEFQGTDTQYF.

This clonotype was picked up a small number of times. The chain couples TRBV6-1 to TRBJ2-1, with 10 nucleotides matching TRBD2. CDR3 length equals 17 residues. Germline values: CDR1 MNHNS, CDR2 SASEGT. The trim removed 5 bases at V and 4 bases at J, leaving 11 bases unmatched. The CDR3 loop is CASSTKGGLAPYNEQFF. CDR3 bases: TGTGCCAGCAGTACAAAGGGGGGACTAGCGCCATACAATGAGCAGTTCTTC.

This clonotype turned up a few times. This rearrangement joins TRBV7-2 to TRBJ2-3; 13 bases line up with TRBD2. This CDR3 spans 16 amino acids. With V trimmed by 5 bases and J by 2 bases, 4 bases remained unmatched. CDR1 and CDR2 (germline): SGHTA, FQGNSA. The CDR3 here is CASSNGLAGVTDTQYF. The CDR3 DNA is TGTGCCAGCAGCAACGGACTAGCGGGAGTCACAGATACGCAGTATTTT.

Only a few counts were recorded for this clonotype. The rearrangement links TRBV4-3 to TRBJ2-1; unclear D gene. The V end lost 3 bases, the J end lost 6 bases, and 9 bases lay between the germline ends. Germline V lookup: CDR1 LGHNA, CDR2 YSLEER. The CDR3 contains 13 residues. The CDR3 DNA is TGCGCCAGCAGCCAGGAGAGCCCCAATGAGCAGTTCTTC. Amino acids: CASSQESPNEQFF.

This clonotype was found a few times. The chain links TRBV11-3 to TRBJ2-7; TRBD2 aligns across 11 bases. The germline gives CDR1 SGHNT, CDR2 YENEEA. Unmatched junction bases numbered 3, after V lost 5 bases and J lost 6 bases. The CDR3 covers 13 residues. The CDR3 spells CASSTSGSAEQYF. The CDR3 coding sequence is TGTGCCAGCAGCACTAGCGGGAGTGCCGAGCAGTACTTC.

This clonotype was seen a handful of times. The chain couples TRBV20-1 to TRBJ2-1; D call uncertain. Trimming stripped 6 bases from V and 1 base from J, with 13 bases between. The CDR3 spans 14 residues. Germline CDR1 is DFQATT and CDR2 is SNEGSKA (reference sequence). The CDR3 DNA reads as TGCAGTGCAACCACGGGCGGATCCTACAATGAGCAGTTCTTC. Translation: CSATTGGSYNEQFF.

This clonotype was counted only a few times. The chain joins TRBV21-1 to TRBJ2-5; the table's D call of TRBD1 was not tested on the DNA. TRBV21-1 is a pseudogene locus. CDR3 length equals 12 residues. CDR3 DNA sequence: TGTGCCAGCACGGGACAGGGGGGTACCCAGTACTTC. This codes for CASTGQGGTQYF.

Many counts were recorded for this clonotype. This chain joins TRBV3-1 and TRBJ1-2; weak D call: TRBD1 (5 bases). Trimming cost V 1 base and J 2 bases, with 8 bases left between them. Germline CDR1 is LGHDT and CDR2 is YNNKEL (reference sequence). The CDR3 spans 14 residues. The CDR3 here is CASSQGAGNYGYTF. The CDR3 DNA follows: TGTGCCAGCAGCCAAGGTGCAGGGAACTATGGCTACACCTTC.

The sample holds a few counts of this clonotype. The chain carries TRBV29-1 and TRBJ2-7; D not resolved. The CDR3 sequence is 13 residues long. V lost 4 bases and J 2 bases, leaving 12 bases between the germline ends. CDR1 is SQVTM, CDR2 ANQGSEA, per germline. CDR3 loop: CSVAAGEAYEQYF. CDR3 bases: TGCAGCGTTGCGGCAGGCGAGGCCTACGAGCAGTACTTC.

The chain has TRBV29-1 and TRBJ2-1; a possible D gene is TRBD1 (6 bases). The germline gives CDR1 SQVTM, CDR2 ANQGSEA. V lost 4 bases, J lost 2 bases, and 15 bases lay in between. The CDR3 is 15 amino acids. As DNA, the CDR3 is TGCAGCGTTGCGGGTGGCAGGGGACCCTACAATGAGCAGTTCTTC. It encodes CSVAGGRGPYNEQFF.

J is TRBJ2-2 and V is TRBV3-1; D tentatively reads TRBD1 or TRBD2 (5 bases each). Trimming cost V 11 bases and J 9 bases, with 34 bases left between them. In germline, CDR1 is LGHDT, CDR2 YNNKEL (reference sequence). The CDR3 has 18 amino acids. The CDR3 sequence: CASSQDYPLKIRDRELFF. CDR3 DNA sequence: TGTGCCTCCTCCCAAGATTACCCCCTCAAAATACGGGACCGGGAGCTGTTTTTT. The variable domain in full, with the rest retrieved from reference TRBV3-1 and TRBJ2-2, is DTAVSQTPKYLVTQMGNDKSIKCEQNLGHDTMYWYKQDSKKFLKIMFSYNNKELIINETVPNRFSPKSPDKAHLNLHINSLELGDSAVYFCASSQDYPLKIRDRELFFGEGSRLTVL.